A selection of T cell receptor beta chains follows, all from one sample in a study of OX40 agonist ivuxolimab in advanced cancers. Clones were read by immunoSEQ multiplex PCR, and TCRdb kept only the in-frame ones, dropping some. This table holds 40,000 to 60,000 clones, about 75% found once. The specimen was CD4+ or CD8+ T cells sorted from blood, collected in a trial of the OX40 agonist ivuxolimab. The receptors here all came from an adult with an advanced solid tumor such as melanoma, head and neck, liver or kidney cancer. Both conserved end residues are part of each CDR3. The D gene is left open where the match is weak. Some rows have no size entry. The others give once, few or many, or a class for an expanded clone.

v_gene: TRBV18
abundance: .
d_gene: TRBD1
j_gene: TRBJ1-1
CDR3aa: CASSPGTVRNTEAFF
CDR3nt: TGTGCCAGCTCACCCGGGACAGTACGGAACACTGAAGCTTTCTTT

v_gene: TRBV5-8
abundance: .
d_gene: .
j_gene: TRBJ2-3
CDR3aa: CARGGGWTDTQYF
CDR3nt: TGTGCCAGGGGAGGGGGCTGGACAGATACGCAGTATTTT

v_gene: TRBV29-1
abundance: few
d_gene: .
j_gene: TRBJ1-2
CDR3aa: CSVAQGNDYGYTF
CDR3nt: TGCAGCGTCGCCCAGGGGAATGACTATGGCTACACCTTC

v_gene: TRBV7-2
abundance: .
d_gene: .
j_gene: TRBJ1-2
CDR3aa: CASSPSGDINYGYTF
CDR3nt: TGTGCCAGCAGCCCTAGTGGGGACATAAACTATGGCTACACCTTC

v_gene: TRBV19
abundance: .
d_gene: TRBD1
j_gene: TRBJ2-1
CDR3aa: CASSIGDRAVYNEQFF
CDR3nt: TGTGCCAGTAGTATTGGGGACAGGGCGGTATACAATGAGCAGTTCTTC

v_gene: TRBV2
abundance: .
d_gene: .
j_gene: TRBJ2-5
CDR3aa: CASSVFQGTQYF
CDR3nt: TGTGCCAGCAGTGTCTTCCAAGGGACCCAGTACTTC

v_gene: TRBV19
abundance: once
d_gene: .
j_gene: TRBJ1-4
CDR3aa: CASSFHNEKLFF
CDR3nt: TGTGCCAGTAGTTTCCATAATGAAAAACTGTTTTTT

v_gene: TRBV30
abundance: .
d_gene: .
j_gene: TRBJ2-7
CDR3aa: CAWSIRYEQYF
CDR3nt: TGTGCCTGGAGTATCCGCTACGAGCAGTACTTC

v_gene: TRBV6-5
abundance: .
d_gene: .
j_gene: TRBJ2-7
CDR3aa: CASSFLRGRSSYEQYF
CDR3nt: TGTGCCAGCAGTTTCCTCCGGGGGAGAAGCTCCTACGAGCAGTACTTC

v_gene: TRBV2
abundance: .
d_gene: .
j_gene: TRBJ2-7
CDR3aa: CASSVTLRLLPISSYEQYF
CDR3nt: TGTGCCAGCAGTGTCACTTTGAGGTTGCTTCCCATCAGCTCCTACGAGCAGTACTTC

v_gene: TRBV5-1
abundance: medium-sized
d_gene: .
j_gene: TRBJ1-1
CDR3aa: CASSLAPPSNTEAFF
CDR3nt: TGCGCCAGCAGCTTGGCCCCACCATCGAACACTGAAGCTTTCTTT

v_gene: TRBV13
abundance: .
d_gene: TRBD1
j_gene: TRBJ1-2
CDR3aa: CASAAGQGSSYGYTF
CDR3nt: TGTGCCAGCGCAGCGGGACAGGGGAGTTCCTATGGCTACACCTTC

v_gene: TRBV18
abundance: once
d_gene: .
j_gene: TRBJ1-4
CDR3aa: CASSPSPEEKLFF
CDR3nt: TGTGCCAGCTCACCCTCCCCCGAGGAAAAACTGTTTTTT

v_gene: TRBV9
abundance: few
d_gene: .
j_gene: TRBJ1-2
CDR3aa: CASSVALRADYGYTF
CDR3nt: TGTGCCAGCAGCGTAGCTCTCAGGGCCGACTATGGCTACACCTTC

v_gene: TRBV6-5
abundance: .
d_gene: TRBD1
j_gene: TRBJ2-5
CDR3aa: CASSFWDRKETQYF
CDR3nt: TGTGCCAGCAGTTTCTGGGACAGAAAAGAGACCCAGTACTTC

v_gene: TRBV11-2
abundance: .
d_gene: .
j_gene: TRBJ2-1
CDR3aa: CASSLDLSPYYNEQFF
CDR3nt: TGTGCCAGCAGCTTGGACCTTAGCCCCTACTACAATGAGCAGTTCTTC

v_gene: TRBV9
abundance: .
d_gene: TRBD1
j_gene: TRBJ1-2
CDR3aa: CASSHGQGRVADGYTF
CDR3nt: TGTGCCAGCAGCCACGGACAGGGACGGGTCGCGGATGGCTACACCTTC

v_gene: TRBV13
abundance: .
d_gene: .
j_gene: TRBJ2-7
CDR3aa: CASSPSTYEQYF
CDR3nt: TGTGCCAGCAGTCCCTCTACCTACGAGCAGTACTTC

v_gene: TRBV7-8
abundance: .
d_gene: .
j_gene: TRBJ1-5
CDR3aa: CASSSDSNQPQHF
CDR3nt: TGTGCCAGCAGCTCCGATAGCAATCAGCCCCAGCATTTT

v_gene: TRBV5-5
abundance: .
d_gene: .
j_gene: TRBJ2-1
CDR3aa: CASSLMGGETNEQFF
CDR3nt: TGTGCCAGCAGCTTGATGGGGGGCGAGACAAATGAGCAGTTCTTC

v_gene: TRBV19
abundance: .
d_gene: TRBD1
j_gene: TRBJ2-3
CDR3aa: CASRDRATDTQYF
CDR3nt: TGTGCCAGTAGGGACAGGGCGACAGATACGCAGTATTTT

v_gene: TRBV10-3
abundance: .
d_gene: .
j_gene: TRBJ2-3
CDR3aa: CAISESNRAGDTQYF
CDR3nt: TGTGCCATCAGTGAGTCGAATCGAGCCGGAGATACGCAGTATTTT

v_gene: TRBV7-6
abundance: few
d_gene: .
j_gene: TRBJ2-2
CDR3aa: CASSRLMDRTGELFF
CDR3nt: TGTGCCAGCAGCCGCCTGATGGACCGAACCGGGGAGCTGTTTTTT

v_gene: TRBV6-1
abundance: few
d_gene: .
j_gene: TRBJ1-4
CDR3aa: CASRGAANEKLFF
CDR3nt: TGTGCCAGCAGGGGGGCCGCTAATGAAAAACTGTTTTTT

v_gene: TRBV5-1
abundance: .
d_gene: TRBD2
j_gene: TRBJ2-5
CDR3aa: CASRVEGGQETQYF
CDR3nt: TGCGCCAGCAGGGTCGAGGGAGGGCAAGAGACCCAGTACTTC

v_gene: TRBV27
abundance: .
d_gene: .
j_gene: TRBJ2-2
CDR3aa: CASSSIRLEGTGELFF
CDR3nt: TGTGCCAGCAGTTCTATCCGACTTGAAGGCACCGGGGAGCTGTTTTTT

v_gene: TRBV6-1
abundance: .
d_gene: .
j_gene: TRBJ1-5
CDR3aa: CASSESWGYQPQHF
CDR3nt: TGTGCCAGCAGTGAGAGCTGGGGATATCAGCCCCAGCATTTT

v_gene: TRBV4-1
abundance: once
d_gene: .
j_gene: TRBJ2-2
CDR3aa: CASSQDVGLPTGELFF
CDR3nt: TGCGCCAGCAGCCAAGACGTGGGACTGCCGACCGGGGAGCTGTTTTTT

v_gene: TRBV15
abundance: .
d_gene: .
j_gene: TRBJ2-7
CDR3aa: CATSKDRPDKGYEQYF
CDR3nt: TGTGCCACCAGCAAAGACCGACCCGATAAAGGCTACGAGCAGTACTTC

v_gene: TRBV10-3
abundance: once
d_gene: .
j_gene: TRBJ2-5
CDR3aa: CAISEGSQETQYF
CDR3nt: TGTGCCATCAGTGAAGGCAGCCAAGAGACCCAGTACTTC